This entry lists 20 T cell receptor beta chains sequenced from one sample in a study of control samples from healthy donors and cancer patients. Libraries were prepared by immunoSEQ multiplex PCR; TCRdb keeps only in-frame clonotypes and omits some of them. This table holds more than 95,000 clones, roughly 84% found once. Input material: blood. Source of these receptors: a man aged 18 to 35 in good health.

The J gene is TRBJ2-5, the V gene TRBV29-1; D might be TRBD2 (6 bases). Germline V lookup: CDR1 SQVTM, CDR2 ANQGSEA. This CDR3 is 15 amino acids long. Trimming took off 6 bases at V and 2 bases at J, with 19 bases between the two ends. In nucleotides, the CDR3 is TGCAGCGTCCCAGGGACTTGGGAGGTACAAGAGACCCAGTACTTC. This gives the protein CSVPGTWEVQETQYF.

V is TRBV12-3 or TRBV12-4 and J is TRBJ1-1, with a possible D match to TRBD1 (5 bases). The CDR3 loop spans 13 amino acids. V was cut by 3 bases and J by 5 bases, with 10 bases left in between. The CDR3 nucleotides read TGTGCCAGCAGTTTTTCGGGGGGGACTGAAGCTTTCTTT. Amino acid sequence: CASSFSGGTEAFF.

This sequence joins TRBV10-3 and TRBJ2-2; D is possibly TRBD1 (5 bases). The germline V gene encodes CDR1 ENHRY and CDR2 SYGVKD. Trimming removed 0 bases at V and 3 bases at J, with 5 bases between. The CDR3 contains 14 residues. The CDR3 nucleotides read TGTGCCATCAGTGAGTCCAGGGACACCGGGGAGCTGTTTTTT. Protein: CAISESRDTGELFF.

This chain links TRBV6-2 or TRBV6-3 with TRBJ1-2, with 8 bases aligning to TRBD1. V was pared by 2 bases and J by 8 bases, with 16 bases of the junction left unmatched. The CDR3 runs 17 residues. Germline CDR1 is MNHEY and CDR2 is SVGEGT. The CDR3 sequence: CASSYGTGKAPGQGYTF. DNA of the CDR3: TGTGCCAGCAGTTACGGGACAGGTAAAGCCCCTGGTCAAGGCTACACCTTC.

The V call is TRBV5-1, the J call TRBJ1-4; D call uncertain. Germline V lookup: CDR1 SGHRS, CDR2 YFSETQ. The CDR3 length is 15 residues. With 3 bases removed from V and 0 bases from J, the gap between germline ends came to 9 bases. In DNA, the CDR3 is TGCGCCAGCAGCTCAAACACTGCAACTAATGAAAAACTGTTTTTT. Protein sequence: CASSSNTATNEKLFF.

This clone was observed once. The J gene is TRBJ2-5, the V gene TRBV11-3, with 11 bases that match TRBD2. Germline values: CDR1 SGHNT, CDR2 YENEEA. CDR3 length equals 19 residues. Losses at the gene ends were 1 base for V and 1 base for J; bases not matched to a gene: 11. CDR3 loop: CASSLGRPGTSGFQETQYF. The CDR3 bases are TGTGCCAGCAGCTTAGGACGCCCCGGGACTAGCGGCTTCCAAGAGACCCAGTACTTC.

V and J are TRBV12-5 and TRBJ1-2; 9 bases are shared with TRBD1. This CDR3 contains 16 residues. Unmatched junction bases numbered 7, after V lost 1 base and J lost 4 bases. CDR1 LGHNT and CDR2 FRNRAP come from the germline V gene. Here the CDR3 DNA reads TGTGCTAGTGGTTTGGCCGGGACAGGGACTATCTATGGCTACACCTTC. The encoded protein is CASGLAGTGTIYGYTF.

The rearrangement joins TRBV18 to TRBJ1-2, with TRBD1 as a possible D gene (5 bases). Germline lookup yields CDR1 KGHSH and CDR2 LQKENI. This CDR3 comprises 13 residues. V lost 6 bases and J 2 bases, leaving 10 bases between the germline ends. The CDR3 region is CASSEGTNYGYTF. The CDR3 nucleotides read TGTGCCAGCTCCGAGGGGACCAACTATGGCTACACCTTC. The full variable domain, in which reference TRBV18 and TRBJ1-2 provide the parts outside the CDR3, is NAGVMQNPRHLVRRRGQEARLRCSPMKGHSHVYWYRQLPEEGLKFMVYLQKENIIDESGMPKERFSAEFPKEGPSILRIQQVVRGDSAAYFCASSEGTNYGYTFGSGTRLTVV.

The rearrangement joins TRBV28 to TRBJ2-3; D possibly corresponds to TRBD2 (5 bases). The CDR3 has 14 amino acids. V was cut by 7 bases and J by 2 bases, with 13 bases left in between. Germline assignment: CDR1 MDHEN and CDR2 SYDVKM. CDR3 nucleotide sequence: TGTGCCAGCACAGCGGCGAGGACCACAGATACGCAGTATTTT. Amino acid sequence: CASTAARTTDTQYF.

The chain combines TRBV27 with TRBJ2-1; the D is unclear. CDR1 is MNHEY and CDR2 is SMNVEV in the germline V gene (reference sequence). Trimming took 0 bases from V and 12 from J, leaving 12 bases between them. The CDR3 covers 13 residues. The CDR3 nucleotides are TGTGCCAGCAGTTTATCGATGGCAGCTTGGCAGTTCTTC. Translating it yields CASSLSMAAWQFF.

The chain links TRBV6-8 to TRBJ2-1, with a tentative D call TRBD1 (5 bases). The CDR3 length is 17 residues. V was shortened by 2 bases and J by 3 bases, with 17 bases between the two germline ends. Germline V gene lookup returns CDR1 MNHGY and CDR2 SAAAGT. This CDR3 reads CASSYPSQGHYYNEQFF. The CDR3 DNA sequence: TGTGCCAGCAGTTACCCGTCGCAGGGCCACTACTACAATGAGCAGTTCTTC.

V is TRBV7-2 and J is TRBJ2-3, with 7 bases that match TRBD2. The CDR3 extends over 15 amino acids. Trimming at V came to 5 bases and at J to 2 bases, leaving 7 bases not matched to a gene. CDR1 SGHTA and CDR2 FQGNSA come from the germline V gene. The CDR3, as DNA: TGTGCCAGCAGCCGTACACGGGAGGTCACAGATACGCAGTATTTT. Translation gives CASSRTREVTDTQYF.

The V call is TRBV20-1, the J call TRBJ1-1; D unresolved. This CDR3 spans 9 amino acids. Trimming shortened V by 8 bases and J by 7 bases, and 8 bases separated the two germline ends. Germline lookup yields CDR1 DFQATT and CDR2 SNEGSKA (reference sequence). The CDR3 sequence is CSLGREAFF. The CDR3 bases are TGCAGTCTGGGCCGTGAAGCTTTCTTT.

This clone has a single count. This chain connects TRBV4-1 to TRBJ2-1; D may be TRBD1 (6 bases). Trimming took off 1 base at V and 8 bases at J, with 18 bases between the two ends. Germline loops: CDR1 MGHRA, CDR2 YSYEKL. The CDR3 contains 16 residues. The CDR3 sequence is CASSQGGQGILHEQFF. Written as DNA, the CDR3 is TGCGCCAGCAGCCAAGGCGGCCAGGGGATACTCCATGAGCAGTTCTTC.

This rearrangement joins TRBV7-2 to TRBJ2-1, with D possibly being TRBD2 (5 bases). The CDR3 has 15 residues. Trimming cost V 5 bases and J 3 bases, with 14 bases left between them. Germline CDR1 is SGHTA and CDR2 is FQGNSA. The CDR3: CASSPVDGLYNEQFF. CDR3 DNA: TGTGCCAGCAGCCCAGTAGATGGACTCTACAATGAGCAGTTCTTC.

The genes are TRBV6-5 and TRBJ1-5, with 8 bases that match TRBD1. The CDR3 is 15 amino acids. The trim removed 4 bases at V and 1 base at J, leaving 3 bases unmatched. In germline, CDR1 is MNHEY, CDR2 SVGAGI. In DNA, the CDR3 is TGTGCCAGCAGTTTACACAGGGGGAGCAATCAGCCCCAGCATTTT. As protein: CASSLHRGSNQPQHF.

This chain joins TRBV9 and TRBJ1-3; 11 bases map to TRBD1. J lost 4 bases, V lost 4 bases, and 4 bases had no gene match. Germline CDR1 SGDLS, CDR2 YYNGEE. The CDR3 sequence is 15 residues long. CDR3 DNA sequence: TGTGCCAGCAGCCGGACAGGGGGCTGGGGAAACACCATATATTTT. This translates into CASSRTGGWGNTIYF.

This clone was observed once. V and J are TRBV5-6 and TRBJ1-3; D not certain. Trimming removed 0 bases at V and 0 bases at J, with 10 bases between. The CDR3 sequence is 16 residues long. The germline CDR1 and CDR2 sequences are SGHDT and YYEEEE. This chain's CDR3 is CASSLGVRYSGNTIYF. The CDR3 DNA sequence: TGTGCCAGCAGCTTGGGGGTCCGTTACTCTGGAAACACCATATATTTT. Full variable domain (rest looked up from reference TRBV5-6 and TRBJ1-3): DAGVTQSPTHLIKTRGQQVTLRCSPKSGHDTVSWYQQALGQGPQFIFQYYEEEERQRGNFPDRFSGHQFPNYSSELNVNALLLGDSALYLCASSLGVRYSGNTIYFGEGSWLTVV.

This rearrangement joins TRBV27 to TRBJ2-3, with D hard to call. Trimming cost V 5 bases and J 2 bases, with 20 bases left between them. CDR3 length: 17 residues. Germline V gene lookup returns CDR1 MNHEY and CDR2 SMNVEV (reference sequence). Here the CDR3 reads CASSALIDITYTDTQYF. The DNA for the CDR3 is TGTGCCAGCAGTGCCCTCATTGACATCACATACACAGATACGCAGTATTTT.

The CDR3 DNA reads TGTGCCAGCAGTTTAGCGTACAGGGGTCAGCCCCAGCATTTT. This translates into CASSLAYRGQPQHF. This chain connects TRBV27 to TRBJ1-5, with 7 bases fitting TRBD1. Trimming removed 2 bases from V and 6 bases from J; junction bases left unmatched: 4. Germline V gene data show CDR1 as MNHEY and CDR2 as SMNVEV (reference sequence). The CDR3 sequence is 14 residues long.